A single sample gave rise to the 28 T cell receptor beta chains below, sequenced in a study of T cells in Graves' hyperthyroidism and ophthalmopathy. TCR beta CDR3 region amplification was performed from RNA transcripts. Using the HTBI primer set, a first-round RT-PCR was run on the TCR CDR3. MiXCR, applied by TCRdb to the multiplex PCR reads, yields one record per CDR3 protein. Of about 400,000 distinct CDR3 sequences in the sample, about 15% were seen once. Sequencing was performed on blood. These receptor sequences come from a man between 18 and 29 years old with Graves' ophthalmopathy.

This clonotype was seen at least ten times. This rearrangement joins TRBV7-2 to TRBJ2-5; 8 bases agree with TRBD1. With 5 bases clipped from V and 5 bases from J, the junction kept 13 bases outside the gene matches. Germline V gene data show CDR1 as SGHTA and CDR2 as FQGNSA. This CDR3 is built from 16 residues. The CDR3 is CASSPDPTGVRETQYF. The CDR3 DNA is TGTGCCAGCAGCCCCGACCCGACAGGGGTGAGGGAGACCCAGTACTTC.

Note on this clonotype: A much larger clone sits a single nucleotide away, making a read error possible. V gene TRBV6-1 combines with J gene TRBJ2-1, with 7 bases that match TRBD1. The CDR3 covers 16 residues. The germline V gene encodes CDR1 MNHNS and CDR2 SASEGT. V dropped 6 bases and J dropped 5; count of bases not matched to a gene: 13. Written as DNA, the CDR3 is TGTGCCAGCAGGACCTACTGGGACAGCGGTCACAATGAGCAGTTCTTC. This gives the protein CASRTYWDSGHNEQFF.

This clonotype was seen many times. The chain joins TRBV2 to TRBJ2-3; 7 positions match TRBD1. V was pared by 2 bases and J by 3 bases, with 8 bases of the junction left unmatched. Germline V gene lookup returns CDR1 SNHLY and CDR2 FYNNEI. The CDR3 spans 16 residues. The CDR3 DNA sequence: TGTGCCAGCAGTGAAAGGACAGGTCTAAGGACAGATACGCAGTATTTT. It encodes CASSERTGLRTDTQYF.

At least ten counts were recorded for this clonotype. The chain employs TRBV7-9 and TRBJ2-1; 15 nucleotides line up with TRBD2. The trim removed 5 bases at V and 10 bases at J, leaving 9 bases unmatched. CDR1 is SEHNR, CDR2 FQNEAQ, per germline (reference sequence). CDR3 length: 16 residues. CDR3 protein: CASSQRTSGRAWEQFF. The CDR3 region has the DNA TGTGCCAGCAGCCAGCGGACTAGCGGGAGGGCCTGGGAGCAGTTCTTC.

This clonotype was recorded at least ten times. The genes are TRBV11-2 and TRBJ2-7, with TRBD1 matching over 7 bases. V trimming: 7 bases; J trimming: 3 bases; junction bases outside the gene matches: 18. The germline CDR1 and CDR2 sequences are SGHAT and FQNNGV. The CDR3 runs to 17 residues. The CDR3 is CASTTGYSSGALYEQYF. CDR3 nucleotide sequence: TGTGCCAGCACGACAGGGTACTCCTCCGGGGCTCTCTACGAGCAGTACTTC.

This clonotype turned up a few times. V is TRBV6-1 and J is TRBJ2-3, with 7 bases aligning to TRBD1. Germline loops: CDR1 MNHNS, CDR2 SASEGT. With V trimmed by 2 bases and J by 7 bases, 12 bases remained unmatched. The CDR3 totals 16 residues. The CDR3 loop is CASSELGGTGAHTQYF. CDR3 coding DNA: TGTGCCAGCAGTGAACTAGGGGGCACGGGCGCACATACGCAGTATTTT.

The V and J genes are TRBV19 and TRBJ2-2, with a weak D call TRBD1 (6 bases). Germline CDR1 and CDR2: LNHDA and SQIVND (reference sequence). The V end lost 4 bases, the J end lost 5 bases, and 11 bases lay between the germline ends. CDR3 size: 14 residues. The CDR3 DNA follows: TGTGCCAGTAGTAAGACAGGCGGGACCGGGGAGCTGTTTTTT. It translates to CASSKTGGTGELFF.

This clonotype was recorded many times. The chain joins TRBV28 to TRBJ2-5, with 9 positions matching TRBD2. CDR1 is MDHEN and CDR2 is SYDVKM in the germline V gene. V dropped 1 base and J dropped 1; count of bases not matched to a gene: 7. The CDR3 spans 17 residues. The CDR3 DNA sequence: TGTGCCAGCAGTTTATATGGGGCGGGGGGGGCCCAAGAGACCCAGTACTTC. Its protein is CASSLYGAGGAQETQYF. The whole variable domain, remainder taken from reference TRBV28 and TRBJ2-5, is DVKVTQSSRYLVKRTGEKVFLECVQDMDHENMFWYRQDPGLGLRLIYFSYDVKMKEKGDIPEGYSVSREKKERFSLILESASTNQTSMYLCASSLYGAGGAQETQYFGPGTRLLVL.

The chain has TRBV10-3 and TRBJ2-3; 12 bases are shared with TRBD2. The CDR3 extends over 16 amino acids. Per the germline V gene, CDR1 is ENHRY and CDR2 is SYGVKD. Trimming removed 6 bases from V and 6 bases from J; junction bases left unmatched: 10. DNA for the CDR3: TGTGCCATCAGCGTGACTAGCGGGGGTGCCGGGGATACGCAGTATTTT. Amino acid sequence: CAISVTSGGAGDTQYF.

This clonotype was seen repeatedly, ten times or more. The chain couples TRBV20-1 to TRBJ2-1, with D maybe TRBD1 (5 bases). Trimming stripped 5 bases from V and 8 bases from J, with 13 bases between. The CDR3 totals 12 residues. Germline V lookup: CDR1 DFQATT, CDR2 SNEGSKA (reference sequence). CDR3: CSAPHTGYEQFF. The CDR3 nucleotides are TGCAGTGCTCCTCATACAGGCTATGAGCAGTTCTTC.

The chain recombines TRBV11-2 with TRBJ2-3, with a tentative D call TRBD2 (5 bases). The V end was cut by 1 base, the J end by 2 bases, with 13 bases between. Per germline, CDR1 SGHAT and CDR2 FQNNGV. This CDR3 is built from 16 residues. CDR3 coding DNA: TGTGCCAGCAGCTTAGGGGCGGTGCGGGTCACAGATACGCAGTATTTT. Its protein is CASSLGAVRVTDTQYF.

This clonotype appeared a few times. The chain links TRBV19 to TRBJ1-5, with 9 bases aligning to TRBD1. CDR1 and CDR2 from the germline V gene are LNHDA and SQIVND (reference sequence). The CDR3 covers 16 residues. Trimming removed 5 bases from V and 7 bases from J; junction bases left unmatched: 12. The chain's CDR3 is CASSQTGTGLIQPQHF. CDR3 DNA: TGTGCCAGTAGTCAAACCGGGACAGGGCTAATCCAGCCCCAGCATTTT.

This clonotype has a handful of counts. The junction does not match germline at one end; this may be a read error. The chain links TRBV27 to TRBJ2-1, with D possibly matching TRBD1 (6 bases). The CDR3 is made up of 16 amino acids. The germline V gene encodes CDR1 MNHEY and CDR2 SMNVEV (reference sequence). The CDR3 spells CASSLLGRGLHNEQFF. In DNA form, the CDR3 reads TGTGCCAGCAGTTTATTGGGCAGGGGTCTACACAATGAGCAGTTCTTT.

The rearrangement uses TRBV5-1 and TRBJ2-5, with TRBD1 matching 11 bases. The trim removed 3 bases at V and 3 bases at J, leaving 10 bases unmatched. Germline V gene sequence: CDR1 SGHRS, CDR2 YFSETQ. This CDR3 has 17 amino acids. Here the CDR3 reads CASSSLPGTGGKETQYF. CDR3 sequence (DNA): TGCGCCAGCAGCTCGCTTCCCGGGACAGGGGGAAAAGAGACCCAGTACTTC.

A few counts support this clonotype. The chain joins TRBV5-8 to TRBJ1-1, with unresolved D. Germline V lookup: CDR1 SGHTS, CDR2 YDEGEE. The CDR3 loop spans 14 amino acids. Between the trimmed V and J ends, which lost 0 bases and 1 base, there was a span of 7 bases. In DNA form, the CDR3 reads TGTGCCAGCAGCTTGGGGGCCCGGAACACTGAAGCTTTCTTT. Its translation is CASSLGARNTEAFF.

This clonotype was recorded many times. The gene calls are TRBV29-1 and TRBJ2-5, with TRBD1 matching 8 bases. Germline V lookup: CDR1 SQVTM, CDR2 ANQGSEA. After removal of 3 bases from V and 5 bases from J, the junction contained 11 bases not matched to a gene. The CDR3 length is 15 residues. The CDR3: CSVDTETGVGETQYF. The CDR3 DNA follows: TGCAGCGTTGATACCGAGACAGGGGTTGGTGAGACCCAGTACTTC.

This clonotype came up many times. This chain uses TRBV12-3 or TRBV12-4 with TRBJ2-7, with TRBD2 identical over 8 bases. Trimming at V came to 7 bases and at J to 2 bases, leaving 10 bases not matched to a gene. This CDR3 has 15 residues. CDR3 residues: CASNLRRGATYEQYF. The CDR3 DNA follows: TGTGCCAGCAACTTACGGCGGGGGGCAACCTACGAGCAGTACTTC.

There are many counts of this clonotype. The chain employs TRBV11-2 and TRBJ1-4; the D gene is possibly TRBD1 (6 bases). V was cut by 1 base and J by 0 bases, with 6 bases left in between. Germline-derived CDR1 and CDR2 are SGHAT and FQNNGV. The CDR3 totals 15 residues. The DNA of the CDR3 is TGTGCCAGCAGCTTAGGGACAGCAACTAATGAAAAACTGTTTTTT. Its protein product is CASSLGTATNEKLFF.

In its sample, this clonotype was seen many times. V gene TRBV11-3 combines with J gene TRBJ2-1, with 7 bases identical to TRBD1. The CDR3 length is 13 residues. Germline V gene sequence: CDR1 SGHNT, CDR2 YENEEA. Losses at the gene ends were 5 bases for V and 10 bases for J; bases not matched to a gene: 8. CDR3 loop: CASSRQGRGEQFF. Written as DNA, the CDR3 is TGTGCCAGCAGCCGACAGGGAAGAGGAGAGCAGTTCTTC.

In this sample, this clonotype turned up many times. The V gene is TRBV2, the J gene TRBJ1-4; D is unclear. The V end lost 7 bases, the J end lost 7 bases, and 13 bases lay between the germline ends. Germline V lookup: CDR1 SNHLY, CDR2 FYNNEI. CDR3 size: 13 residues. Here the CDR3 DNA reads TGTGCCAGCATGGCCCCCGGAGGTGAAAAACTGTTTTTT. Residues: CASMAPGGEKLFF.

This clonotype was seen a few times. The chain joins TRBV20-1 to TRBJ1-2; D gene ambiguous. Germline-derived CDR1 and CDR2 are DFQATT and SNEGSKA (reference sequence). V shed 0 bases and J shed 2 bases, with 7 bases lying between them. CDR3 length: 13 residues. CDR3 DNA: TGCAGTGCTAGAGATCCTAACAACTATGGCTACACCTTC. Its translation is CSARDPNNYGYTF.

In this sample, this clonotype turned up a few times. The V and J genes are TRBV6-4 and TRBJ2-7; tentatively, D is TRBD1 (6 bases). The germline V gene has CDR1 MRHNA and CDR2 SNTAGT. Between the trimmed V and J ends, which lost 8 bases and 5 bases, there was a span of 19 bases. The CDR3 contains 14 residues. In nucleotides, the CDR3 is TGTGCCAGCGGAACTCAGGGGATCAATCACGAGCAGTACTTC. This gives the protein CASGTQGINHEQYF.

The chain combines TRBV6-2 or TRBV6-3 with TRBJ1-3; D not certain. Trimming took off 6 bases at V and 0 bases at J, with 9 bases between the two ends. This CDR3 spans 14 amino acids. Germline CDR1 is MNHEY and CDR2 is SVGEGT. DNA for the CDR3: TGTGCCAGCAGATACAAGAGCTCTGGAAACACCATATATTTT. Translated, it gives CASRYKSSGNTIYF.

V is TRBV29-1 and J is TRBJ2-3, with unresolved D. CDR3 size: 15 residues. V was clipped by 0 bases and J by 4 bases, with 14 bases between them. Germline V gene sequence: CDR1 SQVTM, CDR2 ANQGSEA. The CDR3 sequence: CSVEDFARLPDTQYF. DNA for the CDR3: TGCAGCGTTGAAGATTTCGCGCGGTTACCAGATACGCAGTATTTT.

This clonotype appeared many times. The rearrangement links TRBV6-1 to TRBJ1-4; 7 bases are a match to TRBD1. This CDR3 is 16 amino acids long. With V trimmed by 5 bases and J by 6 bases, 12 bases remained unmatched. Germline V gene data show CDR1 as MNHNS and CDR2 as SASEGT. The CDR3 DNA follows: TGTGCCAGCAGTTGGCCCAAGGGACAGCGGGATGAAAAACTGTTTTTT. Its translation: CASSWPKGQRDEKLFF.

Details on this clonotype: A much larger clone differs from this one at a single base, so this may be a read error. The V and J genes are TRBV12-3 or TRBV12-4 and TRBJ1-1; D is unclear. The ends were cut back, 6 bases at V and 6 bases at J, with 11 bases in the middle. The CDR3 runs 12 residues. CDR3 DNA sequence: TGTGCCAGCAGGAACATGTCCCCTGAAGCTTTCTTT. Encoded protein: CASRNMSPEAFF.

V and J are TRBV25-1 and TRBJ2-7; possibly TRBD1 for D (6 bases). Germline loops: CDR1 MGHDK, CDR2 SYGVNS. V dropped 7 bases and J dropped 6 bases, with 13 bases sitting between them. The CDR3 runs to 12 residues. The CDR3 loop reads CASTLTGGEQYF. The CDR3 bases are TGTGCCAGCACATTGACAGGAGGCGAGCAGTACTTC.

This clonotype was recorded many times. The CDR3 loop is CASHGGAYEQYF. Here the CDR3 DNA reads TGTGCCAGCCACGGCGGGGCCTACGAGCAGTACTTC. The rearrangement joins TRBV12-3 or TRBV12-4 to TRBJ2-7; D perhaps matches TRBD2 (6 bases). Trimming stripped 8 bases from V and 2 bases from J, with 10 bases between. CDR3 length: 12 amino acids.